The 17 T cell receptor beta chains given below trace back to one sample, sequenced in a study of early T cells in non-severe SARS-CoV-2 infection. TCRdb redid the calling of the 5' RACE reads with MiXCR, one entry per CDR3 protein. The data contain about 97,000 distinct CDR3 sequences, around 13% of them singletons. Sample: whole blood. The receptors stem from an adult who was a healthcare worker with PCR-confirmed SARS-CoV-2 infection or an uninfected control (not recorded which).

This clonotype was recorded many times. The chain is built from TRBV7-9 and TRBJ2-5, with D perhaps given as TRBD1 or TRBD2 (5 bases each). CDR3 size: 15 residues. V lost 5 bases and J lost 7, with 20 bases in between. CDR1 and CDR2 from the germline V gene are SEHNR and FQNEAQ (reference sequence). The CDR3 region is CASSPKTGTLGTQYF. In nucleotides, the CDR3 is TGTGCCAGCAGCCCGAAAACCGGGACCCTCGGGACCCAGTACTTC.

This chain joins TRBV12-3 or TRBV12-4 and TRBJ2-1; the D is unclear. This CDR3 comprises 12 residues. V was clipped by 2 bases and J by 10 bases, with 9 bases between them. This CDR3 is CASSLSINEQFF. CDR3 nucleotide sequence: TGTGCCAGCAGTTTATCGATCAACGAGCAGTTCTTC.

At least ten counts were recorded for this clonotype. This chain connects TRBV9 to TRBJ2-1; a possible D gene is TRBD2 (5 bases). Trimming removed 0 bases from V and 3 bases from J, with 10 bases in between. This CDR3 contains 15 residues. Per germline, CDR1 SGDLS and CDR2 YYNGEE. In nucleotides, the CDR3 is TGTGCCAGCAGCGTAGAGAGCGGTAACTACAATGAGCAGTTCTTC. Amino acids: CASSVESGNYNEQFF.

This clonotype appeared many times. CDR3 protein: CASGAGENQPQHF. CDR3 in DNA: TGTGCCAGCGGGGCGGGGGAAAATCAGCCCCAGCATTTT. The chain joins TRBV6-2 or TRBV6-3 to TRBJ1-5; TRBD1 might be the D (5 bases). CDR1 is MNHEY and CDR2 is SVGEGT in the germline V gene. The length of the CDR3 is 13 residues. The V and J ends lost 8 bases and 4 bases respectively, with 12 bases between them.

CDR3 in amino acids: CASSLALPAPFTYEQYF. The CDR3 DNA reads TGTGCCAGCAGCTTAGCCCTGCCGGCCCCCTTTACCTACGAGCAGTACTTC. The rearrangement links TRBV7-2 to TRBJ2-7; no clear D gene. The V gene's germline CDR1 is SGHTA and CDR2 FQGNSA. There are 17 residues in the CDR3. Deletions cut 0 bases from V and 2 bases from J, with 17 bases between.

The chain is built from TRBV20-1 and TRBJ2-7; 7 positions match TRBD1. The CDR3 is 12 amino acids. The V gene's germline CDR1 is DFQATT and CDR2 SNEGSKA (reference sequence). Trimming cost V 3 bases and J 6 bases; bases outside gene matches: 5. The CDR3 spells CSASTGDREQYF. The CDR3 coding sequence is TGCAGTGCTAGCACAGGGGATCGCGAGCAGTACTTC.

This clonotype has a handful of counts. This chain links TRBV20-1 with TRBJ1-1, with 7 bases that match TRBD1. Germline CDR1 is DFQATT and CDR2 is SNEGSKA (reference sequence). The CDR3 sequence is 15 residues long. V lost 0 bases and J lost 3; bases outside the gene matches: 7. As DNA, the CDR3 is TGCAGTGCTAGAGATGGGACAGAGCATTACACTGAAGCTTTCTTT. Its translation is CSARDGTEHYTEAFF.

The gene calls are TRBV2 and TRBJ2-1; D might be TRBD2 (5 bases). V lost 7 bases and J lost 2, with 9 bases in between. This CDR3 has 13 residues. Germline V CDR1 and CDR2: SNHLY, FYNNEI. CDR3 sequence (DNA): TGTGCCAGCAAGTGGGAGACCTACAATGAGCAGTTCTTC. It encodes CASKWETYNEQFF.

This clonotype was counted only a few times. This chain links TRBV6-6 with TRBJ2-1, with TRBD2 identical over 7 bases. This CDR3 has 14 residues. V was clipped by 4 bases and J by 7 bases; unmatched bases: 7. The germline CDR1 and CDR2 sequences are MNHNY and SVGAGI (reference sequence). CDR3 residues: CASSWGRAGNEQFF. CDR3 DNA: TGTGCCAGCAGTTGGGGGAGGGCCGGTAATGAGCAGTTCTTC.

There are many counts of this clonotype. The chain uses TRBV27 and TRBJ2-6, with 9 bases fitting TRBD1. CDR1 is MNHEY and CDR2 is SMNVEV in the germline V gene (reference sequence). After removal of 7 bases from V and 0 bases from J, the junction contained 7 bases not matched to a gene. The CDR3 has 17 amino acids. The DNA for the CDR3 is TGTGCCAGCACCCTACGGGGACAGGGCTCTGGGGCCAACGTCCTGACTTTC. Translation gives CASTLRGQGSGANVLTF.

This clonotype was counted ten times or more. The chain combines TRBV28 with TRBJ1-1; no clear D. Looked up from germline, CDR1 is MDHEN and CDR2 is SYDVKM. CDR3 length: 13 amino acids. V lost 3 bases and J 4 bases, leaving 9 bases between the germline ends. This chain's CDR3 is CASSLGTLTEAFF. The CDR3, as DNA: TGTGCCAGCAGTTTGGGCACCCTCACTGAAGCTTTCTTT.

This clonotype was found many times. The chain is built from TRBV6-2 or TRBV6-3 and TRBJ2-1; maybe TRBD2 (6 bases). This CDR3 spans 18 amino acids. Per germline, CDR1 MNHEY and CDR2 SVGEGT. V was cut by 5 bases and J by 0 bases, with 20 bases left in between. This CDR3 reads CASSRTRSGPSSYNEQFF. The CDR3 coding sequence is TGTGCCAGCAGTAGAACCCGAAGCGGGCCGAGCTCCTACAATGAGCAGTTCTTC.

This clonotype has just a few counts. This chain connects TRBV20-1 to TRBJ2-3; D is ambiguous. V lost 4 bases, J lost 0 bases, and 11 bases lay in between. Looked up from germline, CDR1 is DFQATT and CDR2 is SNEGSKA (reference sequence). This CDR3 has 14 amino acids. DNA for the CDR3: TGCAGTGCTACCGCCGGAGCTAGCACAGATACGCAGTATTTT. Its translation is CSATAGASTDTQYF.

V gene TRBV5-1 combines with J gene TRBJ2-7; D not resolved. The CDR3 is 13 residues long. From germline, CDR1 is SGHRS and CDR2 YFSETQ. V shed 4 bases and J shed 2 bases, with 10 bases lying between them. The CDR3 DNA is TGCGCCAGCAGCCCCTACGTCGCCTACGAGCAGTACTTC. It codes for CASSPYVAYEQYF.

This clonotype came up many times. The chain has TRBV4-3 and TRBJ2-1, with D perhaps matching TRBD1 (6 bases). CDR1 is LGHNA, CDR2 YSLEER, per germline. This CDR3 is 17 amino acids long. V gave up 0 bases and J gave up 6 bases, with 18 bases separating them. This CDR3 reads CASSQDGPGVGGNEQFF. The CDR3 bases are TGCGCCAGCAGCCAAGATGGGCCCGGGGTAGGGGGCAATGAGCAGTTCTTC.

The chain employs TRBV5-4 and TRBJ2-2; 7 bases align to TRBD1. CDR1 is SGHNT and CDR2 is YYREEE in the germline V gene (reference sequence). The CDR3 sequence is 14 residues long. V dropped 0 bases and J dropped 4; count of bases not matched to a gene: 0. In DNA, the CDR3 is TGTGCCAGCAGCTTGGACAGGGGCACCGGGGAGCTGTTTTTT. It codes for CASSLDRGTGELFF.

The rearrangement joins TRBV27 to TRBJ2-5; 7 bases agree with TRBD2. The V segment lost 1 base and the J segment 4 bases; nucleotides outside the gene matches: 6. CDR3 length: 15 amino acids. In germline, CDR1 is MNHEY, CDR2 SMNVEV (reference sequence). This CDR3 reads CASSLWSGRRETQYF. The CDR3 coding sequence is TGTGCCAGCAGTTTATGGTCCGGGAGGAGAGAGACCCAGTACTTC.